What follows are 26 T cell receptor beta chains derived from one specimen sequenced in a study of T cell clonotyping in hematopoietic cell transplantation. Sequenced by immunoSEQ multiplex PCR; TCRdb stores in-frame clones only, minus some. The repertoire holds tens of thousands of clones, with 94% as singletons. Source material: peripheral blood mononuclear cells. These receptor sequences come from a woman aged 50 to 60 in good health. Some clones in this sample may be carry-over from other donors' samples.

The rearrangement uses TRBV4-3 and TRBJ1-2; D perhaps matches TRBD1 (5 bases). The V end lost 0 bases, the J end lost 4 bases, and 15 bases lay between the germline ends. The CDR3 is 16 amino acids. Germline lookup yields CDR1 LGHNA and CDR2 YSLEER. Here the CDR3 reads CASSQDGAGLGYGYTF. In nucleotides, the CDR3 is TGCGCCAGCAGCCAAGATGGGGCAGGGCTAGGCTATGGCTACACCTTC.

V usage is TRBV6-5 and J usage is TRBJ2-7; D gene uncertain. The CDR3 has 14 residues. V lost 2 bases to trimming and J lost 0 bases, with 8 bases between them. Germline V gives CDR1 MNHEY, CDR2 SVGAGI. The CDR3 DNA sequence: TGTGCCAGCAGTTACAGGGTCTCCTCCTACGAGCAGTACTTC. Residues: CASSYRVSSYEQYF.

V gene TRBV6-6 combines with J gene TRBJ1-1, with D unresolved. The germline V and J ends were trimmed by 6 bases and 6 bases, with 17 bases remaining between them. Germline values: CDR1 MNHNY, CDR2 SVGAGI (reference sequence). The CDR3 runs to 14 residues. The CDR3 DNA is TGTGCCAGCAGCCGAGGACTCAGGCGCCCTGAAGCTTTCTTT. As protein: CASSRGLRRPEAFF.

The chain is built from TRBV4-2 and TRBJ1-2; TRBD1 matches 11 bases. This CDR3 contains 18 residues. CDR1 is LGHNA, CDR2 YNFKEQ, per germline. Unmatched junction bases numbered 13, after V lost 0 bases and J lost 7 bases. The CDR3 DNA reads as TGTGCCAGCAGCCAAGATCTGGGGACTGGACAGGGGGCGGGTGGCTACACCTTC. Residues: CASSQDLGTGQGAGGYTF.

The rearrangement links TRBV19 to TRBJ2-1, with D hard to call. Trimming removed 4 bases from V and 2 bases from J, with 9 bases in between. CDR1 and CDR2 (germline): LNHDA, SQIVND (reference sequence). The CDR3 sequence is 14 residues long. CDR3 residues: CASSTSVAYNEQFF. CDR3 DNA sequence: TGTGCCAGTAGTACGTCGGTGGCCTACAATGAGCAGTTCTTC.

The gene calls are TRBV7-7 and TRBJ2-2; 8 bases match TRBD2. J was trimmed by 5 bases and V by 5 bases; bases with no gene match: 13. This CDR3 comprises 17 residues. Looked up from germline, CDR1 is SSHAT and CDR2 is FNYEAQ (reference sequence). For the CDR3, the DNA is TGTGCCAGCAGCCCCGGCGGTAGCGGGAACCCTACCGGGGAGCTGTTTTTT. It is translated as CASSPGGSGNPTGELFF.

J is TRBJ2-7 and V is TRBV29-1; D assignment may be TRBD1 or TRBD2 (5 bases each). With 2 bases removed from V and 1 base from J, the gap between germline ends came to 12 bases. Germline-derived CDR1 and CDR2 are SQVTM and ANQGSEA. CDR3 length: 14 residues. CDR3 loop: CSVEMGDRSYEQYF. The CDR3 bases are TGCAGCGTTGAAATGGGGGATCGTTCCTACGAGCAGTACTTC.

This clone is a singleton in its sample. The gene calls are TRBV15 and TRBJ1-6; D gene unclear. V was pared by 1 base and J by 8 bases, with 3 bases between. CDR3 length: 12 residues. CDR1 is LNHNV and CDR2 is YYDKDF in the germline V gene (reference sequence). The CDR3 DNA is TGTGCCACCAGCAGAGGGGATTCACCCCTCCACTTT. Its translation: CATSRGDSPLHF.

The gene calls are TRBV13 and TRBJ1-1; D ambiguous. Per germline, CDR1 PRHDT and CDR2 FYEKMQ (reference sequence). V lost 5 bases, J lost 2 bases, and 6 bases lay in between. This CDR3 region has 12 residues. In nucleotides, the CDR3 is TGTGCCAGCAGCCGGGGTAACACTGAAGCTTTCTTT. It specifies CASSRGNTEAFF.

This rearrangement joins TRBV10-3 to TRBJ2-2; D is unresolved. The CDR3 is 15 amino acids. Trimming took 10 bases from V and 4 from J, leaving 19 bases between them. CDR1 is ENHRY, CDR2 SYGVKD, per germline. CDR3 sequence: CATHQRTALTGELFF. The CDR3 nucleotides read TGTGCCACTCACCAGCGTACGGCCCTCACCGGGGAGCTGTTTTTT.

V gene TRBV11-3 combines with J gene TRBJ2-7; no reliable D call. Germline V lookup: CDR1 SGHNT, CDR2 YENEEA. The V end was cut by 3 bases, the J end by 5 bases, with 14 bases between. CDR3 length: 14 residues. This chain's CDR3 is CASSFTPGLHEQYF. The CDR3 nucleotides read TGTGCCAGCAGCTTCACTCCAGGCTTACACGAGCAGTACTTC.

J is TRBJ2-3 and V is TRBV6-5; a weak D match, TRBD2 (6 bases). The CDR3 is made up of 15 amino acids. Germline CDR1 is MNHEY and CDR2 is SVGAGI. V lost 2 bases and J lost 3, with 12 bases in between. The CDR3 region has the DNA TGTGCCAGCAGTTACCATAGTGGGGGGACAGATACGCAGTATTTT. This encodes CASSYHSGGTDTQYF.

This chain uses TRBV5-8 with TRBJ2-6, with D possibly TRBD2 on 6 matching bases. This CDR3 has 16 amino acids. CDR1 and CDR2 from the germline V gene are SGHTS and YDEGEE. The V and J ends lost 0 bases and 2 bases respectively, with 9 bases between them. The CDR3 DNA reads as TGTGCCAGCAGCTTGGAGTCGGGAGCTGGGGCCAACGTCCTGACTTTC. Protein product: CASSLESGAGANVLTF.

The chain employs TRBV7-2 and TRBJ2-1, with D possibly being TRBD1 (6 bases). Germline V gene data show CDR1 as SGHTA and CDR2 as FQGNSA. The CDR3 spans 15 residues. V was clipped by 6 bases and J by 5 bases, with 17 bases between them. The CDR3 loop is CASRPGTNENNEQFF. The CDR3 coding sequence is TGTGCCAGCAGGCCCGGGACAAACGAGAACAATGAGCAGTTCTTC.

The chain is built from TRBV5-4 and TRBJ1-6; maybe TRBD1 (6 bases). The V gene's germline CDR1 is SGHNT and CDR2 YYREEE (reference sequence). Trimming pared 4 bases from V and 5 bases from J, leaving 13 bases between. This CDR3 comprises 15 residues. The CDR3 DNA follows: TGTGCCAGCAGCACTTCCGGGACACATAATTCACCCCTCCACTTT. This translates into CASSTSGTHNSPLHF.

V and J are TRBV30 and TRBJ1-6; possibly TRBD1 for D (6 bases). The V end lost 8 bases, the J end lost 9 bases, and 20 bases lay between the germline ends. This CDR3 region has 14 residues. The germline V gene encodes CDR1 GTSNPN and CDR2 SVGIG (reference sequence). The CDR3 is CAQRTAGEASPLHF. The CDR3 DNA follows: TGTGCCCAGAGGACTGCAGGGGAGGCTTCACCCCTCCACTTT.

This clone was seen once. The chain employs TRBV11-2 and TRBJ1-4, with 11 nucleotides matching TRBD1. CDR3 length: 17 residues. J was trimmed by 0 bases and V by 3 bases; bases with no gene match: 3. Per the germline V gene, CDR1 is SGHAT and CDR2 is FQNNGV. The CDR3 loop is CASSFGQGASTNEKLFF. The DNA of the CDR3 is TGTGCCAGCAGCTTCGGACAGGGGGCATCAACTAATGAAAAACTGTTTTTT.

The J gene is TRBJ2-7, the V gene TRBV30; tentative D call: TRBD1 (5 bases). V was shortened by 2 bases and J by 7 bases, with 18 bases between the two germline ends. This CDR3 is built from 14 residues. In germline, CDR1 is GTSNPN, CDR2 SVGIG (reference sequence). This chain's CDR3 is CAWSNNHRTWEQYF. The CDR3 DNA sequence: TGTGCCTGGAGTAACAATCACAGGACGTGGGAGCAGTACTTC.

V usage is TRBV5-6 and J usage is TRBJ1-2, with 7 bases that match TRBD1. The CDR3 length is 15 residues. Germline V gives CDR1 SGHDT, CDR2 YYEEEE. The V segment lost 5 bases and the J segment 5 bases; nucleotides outside the gene matches: 12. CDR3 sequence (DNA): TGTGCCAGCAGAGCCGGGACAGAGGTCCCGTATGGCTACACCTTC. The encoded protein is CASRAGTEVPYGYTF.

The chain joins TRBV7-9 to TRBJ1-6, with 7 nucleotides matching TRBD1. CDR1 is SEHNR and CDR2 is FQNEAQ in the germline V gene (reference sequence). The junction had 7 bases not matched to a gene; V was cut back by 5 bases and J by 6 bases. The CDR3 totals 15 residues. CDR3 DNA sequence: TGTGCCAGCAGCCCCCGAGGGACAGCTAATTCACCCCTCCACTTT. It yields the protein CASSPRGTANSPLHF.

The gene calls are TRBV28 and TRBJ1-2, with D possibly TRBD1 on 5 matching bases. The CDR3 covers 13 residues. Trimming left V 5 bases short and J 7 bases short, with 14 bases between. CDR1 and CDR2 from the germline V gene are MDHEN and SYDVKM. CDR3 bases: TGTGCCAGCAGTCTCCCACAGGTTCTTGGCTACACCTTC. This encodes CASSLPQVLGYTF.

V and J are TRBV7-3 and TRBJ1-2; no firm D call. Looked up from germline, CDR1 is SGHTA and CDR2 is FQGTGA. V was shortened by 0 bases and J by 4 bases, with 9 bases between the two germline ends. This CDR3 has 14 residues. The DNA for the CDR3 is TGTGCCAGCAGCTTAACGGGAAGTGCCTATGGCTACACCTTC. Residues: CASSLTGSAYGYTF.

The chain has TRBV7-2 and TRBJ1-2, with unresolved D. The germline V and J ends were trimmed by 1 base and 0 bases, with 9 bases remaining between them. The germline CDR1 and CDR2 sequences are SGHTA and FQGNSA. This CDR3 has 15 amino acids. In DNA, the CDR3 is TGTGCCAGCAGCTTAGAGATAAACCCTAACTATGGCTACACCTTC. Translation: CASSLEINPNYGYTF.

CDR3 in DNA: TGTGCCAGCAGCTTAAAGGGAGATCATAATTCACCCCTCCACTTT. Translating gives CASSLKGDHNSPLHF. This sequence joins TRBV7-2 and TRBJ1-6; D is unresolved. The ends were cut back, 2 bases at V and 5 bases at J, with 10 bases in the middle. CDR3 length: 15 amino acids. Germline CDR1 SGHTA, CDR2 FQGNSA.

This clone was recorded once. The rearrangement joins TRBV19 to TRBJ2-1; unclear D gene. V lost 1 base and J 4 bases, leaving 17 bases between the germline ends. The CDR3 runs to 17 residues. Germline CDR1 reads LNHDA; CDR2 reads SQIVND (reference sequence). CDR3 sequence reads: CASSIGAGVAVYNEQFF. The CDR3 DNA follows: TGTGCCAGTAGTATAGGTGCTGGGGTCGCAGTTTACAATGAGCAGTTCTTC.

The gene calls are TRBV5-4 and TRBJ1-2; D gene uncertain. Deletions cut 3 bases from V and 2 bases from J, with 8 bases between. Germline values: CDR1 SGHNT, CDR2 YYREEE (reference sequence). This CDR3 region has 13 residues. The CDR3 is CASSSGQNYGYTF. The CDR3 bases are TGTGCCAGCAGCTCTGGGCAGAACTATGGCTACACCTTC.